The source of this TCR beta chain is a study of human T cells and chemical hapten exposure. Across the study: Patients, mostly women, had alopecia areata, alopecia totalis or alopecia universalis.

Germline V gives CDR1 LGHDT, CDR2 YNNKEL (reference sequence). Trimming took 0 bases from V and 0 from J, leaving 6 bases between them. The CDR3 totals 14 residues. This clonotype was observed at least ten times. What it binds is not known. Study outcomes and limitations: Patch test score showed a positive correlation with PT1 expanded TCR counts. Expanded TCRs created a significantly greater count of big CDR3 similarity clusters than controls did.

Time point noted: pre-sensitization, week 0. Treatment noted: therapeutic diphenylcyclopropenone sensitization with weekly scalp DPC. As the library was built, unique molecular identifiers were attached to individual cDNA molecules. Each CDR3 protein gets one entry after TCRdb re-called the RACE reads with MiXCR. The data hold over 55,000 distinct CDR3 sequences, with over 9% observed a single time. The TCR comes from a man between 35 and 55 years old with alopecia areata. Some clones in this sample may be carry-over from other donors' samples. Sequenced here: whole blood, sampled in connection with sensitization to the hapten diphenylcyclopropenone (DPC). The rearrangement links TRBV3-1 to TRBJ2-7, with no clear D. In nucleotides, the CDR3 is TGTGCCAGCAGCCAAGACGCGTACTCCTACGAGCAGTACTTC. Its protein is CASSQDAYSYEQYF.